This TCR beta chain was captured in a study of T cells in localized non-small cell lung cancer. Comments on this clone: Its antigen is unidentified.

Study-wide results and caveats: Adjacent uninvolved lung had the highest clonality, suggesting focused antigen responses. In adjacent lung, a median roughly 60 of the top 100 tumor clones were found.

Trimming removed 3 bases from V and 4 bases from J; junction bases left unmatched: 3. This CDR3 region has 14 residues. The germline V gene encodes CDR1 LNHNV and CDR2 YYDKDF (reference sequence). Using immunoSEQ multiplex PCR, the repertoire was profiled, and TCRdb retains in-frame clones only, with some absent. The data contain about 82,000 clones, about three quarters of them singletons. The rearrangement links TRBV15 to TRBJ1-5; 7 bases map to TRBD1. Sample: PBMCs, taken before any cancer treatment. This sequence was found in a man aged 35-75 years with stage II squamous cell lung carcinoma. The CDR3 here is CATSRGQSNQPQHF. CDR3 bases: TGTGCCACCAGCAGGGGACAGTCTAATCAGCCCCAGCATTTT.